Below, 28 T cell receptor beta chains from the same sample are listed, as sequenced in a study of CD8 T cells in Susac syndrome. Reverse transcription of 0.5 to 1 ug RNA was performed with random hexamers. Each CDR3 protein is one row after TCRdb ran MiXCR on the immunoSEQ multiplex PCR reads. The sample has 130,000 to 150,000 distinct CDR3 sequences; 95% are singletons. Input material: CD4+ T cells from PBMCs. These TCRs come from a human donor with Susac syndrome.

This rearrangement joins TRBV24-1 to TRBJ2-2, with D possibly matching TRBD2 (6 bases). Germline V gives CDR1 KGHDR, CDR2 SFDVKD. Trimming pared 5 bases from V and 8 bases from J, leaving 11 bases between. CDR3 length: 13 amino acids. The CDR3 bases are TGTGCCACCAGTGGTACTAGCCGGGGGGAGCTGTTTTTT. Encoded protein: CATSGTSRGELFF.

This chain joins TRBV29-1 and TRBJ1-2, with D perhaps TRBD1 (6 bases). Germline V lookup: CDR1 SQVTM, CDR2 ANQGSEA. V lost 6 bases and J 7 bases, leaving 6 bases between the germline ends. The CDR3 has 9 amino acids. CDR3 bases: TGCAGCGTGGACAGTGGCTACACCTTC. Its translation is CSVDSGYTF. The whole variable domain, remainder taken from reference TRBV29-1 and TRBJ1-2, is SAVISQKPSRDICQRGTSLTIQCQVDSQVTMMFWYRQQPGQSLTLIATANQGSEATYESGFVIDKFPISRPNLTFSTLTVSNMSPEDSSIYLCSVDSGYTFGSGTRLTVV.

J is TRBJ2-1 and V is TRBV7-9; D gene unclear. CDR1 and CDR2 from the germline V gene are SEHNR and FQNEAQ (reference sequence). The CDR3 runs 17 residues. Trimming took 4 bases from V and 0 from J, leaving 16 bases between them. CDR3: CASSSPVWRPSYNEQFF. The CDR3, as DNA: TGTGCCAGCAGCTCTCCGGTCTGGAGACCCTCCTACAATGAGCAGTTCTTC.

The V gene is TRBV29-1, the J gene TRBJ2-1; D is undetermined. Per the germline V gene, CDR1 is SQVTM and CDR2 is ANQGSEA. CDR3 length: 16 residues. The V end was cut by 4 bases, the J end by 5 bases, with 21 bases between. The CDR3 bases are TGCAGCGTTGTGGGGTTGGGTGGCAACTATAACAATGAGCAGTTCTTC. Amino acid sequence: CSVVGLGGNYNNEQFF.

The chain couples TRBV20-1 to TRBJ1-1, with D hard to call. V gave up 2 bases and J gave up 1 base, with 11 bases separating them. The CDR3 contains 14 residues. Germline lookup yields CDR1 DFQATT and CDR2 SNEGSKA (reference sequence). CDR3 in amino acids: CSARSSGQNTEAFF. In DNA form, the CDR3 reads TGCAGTGCTAGATCATCGGGCCAGAACACTGAAGCTTTCTTT.

The rearrangement links TRBV20-1 to TRBJ1-5, with a possible D match to TRBD1 (6 bases). Trimming took off 6 bases at V and 0 bases at J, with 21 bases between the two ends. This CDR3 comprises 17 residues. Germline CDR1 reads DFQATT; CDR2 reads SNEGSKA (reference sequence). CDR3 in DNA: TGCAGTGCAGGGGTCGTGGGGGCCTTATATAGCAATCAGCCCCAGCATTTT. As protein: CSAGVVGALYSNQPQHF.

The chain has TRBV20-1 and TRBJ1-1; D unresolved. Per germline, CDR1 DFQATT and CDR2 SNEGSKA (reference sequence). Between the trimmed V and J ends, which lost 5 bases and 6 bases, there was a span of 10 bases. CDR3 length: 11 amino acids. The CDR3, as DNA: TGCAGTGCTCGATATAATGCTGAAGCTTTCTTT. Translated: CSARYNAEAFF.

The rearrangement uses TRBV12-3 or TRBV12-4 and TRBJ1-5, with D uncertain. Trimming left V 4 bases short and J 9 bases short, with 16 bases between. The CDR3 runs 14 residues. The CDR3 DNA sequence: TGTGCCAGCAGTTCCGGGATCACGGGTCGGCCCCAGCATTTT. It encodes CASSSGITGRPQHF.

The chain is built from TRBV12-3 or TRBV12-4 and TRBJ2-3; 10 nucleotides agree with TRBD2. V was clipped by 6 bases and J by 1 base; unmatched bases: 4. The CDR3 is 15 residues long. The CDR3 loop reads CASSTGTSGTDTQYF. CDR3 DNA: TGTGCCAGCAGCACGGGGACTAGCGGCACAGATACGCAGTATTTT.

The CDR3 coding sequence is TGCAGCGTTGGGTCCGGAAACTCCTACAATGAGCAGTTCTTC. It yields the protein CSVGSGNSYNEQFF. The chain combines TRBV29-1 with TRBJ2-1; D is uncertain. From germline, CDR1 is SQVTM and CDR2 ANQGSEA. V lost 4 bases and J lost 0, with 10 bases in between. The CDR3 loop spans 14 amino acids.

The J gene is TRBJ2-5, the V gene TRBV12-3 or TRBV12-4, with a tentative D call TRBD2 (7 bases). The CDR3 has 16 residues. V was trimmed by 3 bases and J by 5 bases, leaving 19 bases between them. The CDR3 protein is CASSFSPGGPLETQYF. The DNA for the CDR3 is TGTGCCAGCAGTTTCTCCCCCGGGGGGCCCCTGGAGACCCAGTACTTC.

V usage is TRBV20-1 and J usage is TRBJ2-1; D is undetermined. The CDR3 is 12 residues long. Germline V gives CDR1 DFQATT, CDR2 SNEGSKA (reference sequence). Trimming shortened V by 3 bases and J by 2 bases, and 5 bases separated the two germline ends. CDR3 sequence reads: CSASQTYNEQFF. The DNA of the CDR3 is TGCAGTGCTAGCCAAACCTACAATGAGCAGTTCTTC.

The DNA for the CDR3 is TGCGCCAGCAGCCTTGGGACTAGCGGGGGGGCAGCCACAGATACGCAGTATTTT. Protein product: CASSLGTSGGAATDTQYF. The chain is built from TRBV4-1 and TRBJ2-3, with 16 bases fitting TRBD2. The J segment lost 2 bases and the V segment lost 4 bases, leaving 6 bases of the junction unmatched. This CDR3 region has 18 residues. Germline lookup yields CDR1 MGHRA and CDR2 YSYEKL.

The rearrangement joins TRBV7-2 to TRBJ1-3; D is unresolved. The CDR3 is 14 residues long. Trimming left V 1 base short and J 2 bases short, with 6 bases between. Germline assignment: CDR1 SGHTA and CDR2 FQGNSA. The CDR3 DNA reads as TGTGCCAGCAGCTTAGGGAGGACTGGAAACACCATATATTTT. Its protein product is CASSLGRTGNTIYF.

The V and J genes are TRBV13 and TRBJ2-1, with 7 bases matching TRBD2. Trimming removed 5 bases from V and 3 bases from J; junction bases left unmatched: 10. The CDR3 loop spans 16 amino acids. From germline, CDR1 is PRHDT and CDR2 FYEKMQ (reference sequence). Written as DNA, the CDR3 is TGTGCCAGCAGCGACTCGTTCTCGGGAGGCTACAATGAGCAGTTCTTC. It specifies CASSDSFSGGYNEQFF.

This chain links TRBV14 with TRBJ2-7, with no clear D. V dropped 0 bases and J dropped 2 bases, with 8 bases sitting between them. The germline V gene has CDR1 SGHDN and CDR2 FVKESK. The CDR3 spans 14 residues. CDR3 sequence (DNA): TGTGCCAGCAGCCAAGACTGGAGAGCCTACGAGCAGTACTTC. Protein product: CASSQDWRAYEQYF. Using reference TRBV14 and TRBJ2-7 for the parts outside the CDR3, the full variable domain is EAGVTQFPSHSVIEKGQTVTLRCDPISGHDNLYWYRRVMGKEIKFLLHFVKESKQDESGMPNNRFLAERTGGTYSTLKVQPAELEDSGVYFCASSQDWRAYEQYFGPGTRLTVT.

The chain carries TRBV20-1 and TRBJ1-5; perhaps TRBD1 as D (6 bases). The V end was cut by 6 bases, the J end by 4 bases, with 16 bases between. The germline gives CDR1 DFQATT, CDR2 SNEGSKA (reference sequence). The CDR3 contains 14 residues. CDR3 residues: CSAGRRGLNQPQHF. The CDR3 DNA is TGCAGTGCCGGCCGGCGGGGGCTTAATCAGCCCCAGCATTTT.

V usage is TRBV3-1 and J usage is TRBJ2-4; D may be TRBD1 or TRBD2 (5 bases each). There are 13 residues in the CDR3. Germline lookup yields CDR1 LGHDT and CDR2 YNNKEL (reference sequence). V was trimmed by 5 bases and J by 5 bases, leaving 10 bases between them. CDR3 coding DNA: TGTGCCAGCAGCACTCGAGGGGAAAACATTCAGTACTTC. The encoded protein is CASSTRGENIQYF.

The rearrangement uses TRBV9 and TRBJ2-2, with D tentatively TRBD2 (5 bases). The V gene's germline CDR1 is SGDLS and CDR2 YYNGEE. The V and J ends lost 3 bases and 5 bases respectively, with 14 bases between them. CDR3 length equals 15 residues. For the CDR3, the DNA is TGTGCCAGCAGCGCCTCGGAGGCCCGGACCGGGGAGCTGTTTTTT. Translated, it gives CASSASEARTGELFF.

V is TRBV5-4 and J is TRBJ1-2; 7 positions match TRBD1. With V trimmed by 3 bases and J by 6 bases, 11 bases remained unmatched. The CDR3 sequence is 15 residues long. The germline gives CDR1 SGHNT, CDR2 YYREEE (reference sequence). DNA for the CDR3: TGTGCCAGCAGCTCACCGACAGGGATCGTCGATGGCTACACCTTC. Translated: CASSSPTGIVDGYTF.

The J gene is TRBJ2-7, the V gene TRBV20-1, with D perhaps matching TRBD2 (5 bases). This CDR3 has 14 residues. The germline V and J ends were trimmed by 0 bases and 1 base, with 10 bases remaining between them. CDR1 DFQATT and CDR2 SNEGSKA come from the germline V gene (reference sequence). CDR3 region: CSARDPRDSYEQYF. CDR3 nucleotides: TGCAGTGCTAGAGATCCACGGGATTCCTACGAGCAGTACTTC.

The gene calls are TRBV14 and TRBJ2-7; tentatively, D is TRBD2 (5 bases). Trimming cost V 1 base and J 4 bases, with 14 bases left between them. Germline V gene data show CDR1 as SGHDN and CDR2 as FVKESK. This CDR3 is 15 amino acids long. CDR3 in DNA: TGTGCCAGCAGCCAAGCGAGATTCCCGGGGTACGAGCAGTACTTC. Translated, it gives CASSQARFPGYEQYF.

This chain links TRBV29-1 with TRBJ2-6; tentatively, D is TRBD1 (6 bases). The CDR3 runs 15 residues. Germline-derived CDR1 and CDR2 are SQVTM and ANQGSEA. The ends were cut back, 4 bases at V and 2 bases at J, with 12 bases in the middle. Here the CDR3 DNA reads TGCAGCGTTGCGGACAGATCCACTGGGGCCAACGTCCTGACTTTC. This codes for CSVADRSTGANVLTF.

CDR3 region: CASSQLKGYEQYF. The CDR3, as DNA: TGTGCCAGCAGCCAACTTAAGGGCTACGAGCAGTACTTC. The gene calls are TRBV3-1 and TRBJ2-7; D remains ambiguous. The CDR3 has 13 amino acids. Germline CDR1 is LGHDT and CDR2 is YNNKEL (reference sequence). V lost 2 bases, J lost 3 bases, and 8 bases lay in between.

The chain has TRBV9 and TRBJ2-7; D could derive from TRBD1 or TRBD2 (5 bases each). Germline-derived CDR1 and CDR2 are SGDLS and YYNGEE. The V and J ends lost 3 bases and 2 bases respectively, with 12 bases between them. This CDR3 spans 14 amino acids. The CDR3 region is CASSAGTVTYEQYF. The CDR3 nucleotides are TGTGCCAGCAGCGCCGGGACCGTTACCTACGAGCAGTACTTC. The whole variable domain, remainder taken from reference TRBV9 and TRBJ2-7, is DSGVTQTPKHLITATGQRVTLRCSPRSGDLSVYWYQQSLDQGLQFLIQYYNGEERAKGNILERFSAQQFPDLHSELNLSSLELGDSALYFCASSAGTVTYEQYFGPGTRLTVT.

This rearrangement joins TRBV7-2 to TRBJ2-7; 8 nucleotides align to TRBD2. V trimming: 1 base; J trimming: 4 bases; junction bases outside the gene matches: 3. CDR1 and CDR2 from the germline V gene are SGHTA and FQGNSA. The CDR3 has 14 amino acids. The CDR3 loop reads CASSLGAGGYEQYF. The CDR3 DNA follows: TGTGCCAGCAGCTTAGGGGCGGGGGGTTACGAGCAGTACTTC.

The J gene is TRBJ2-7, the V gene TRBV12-3 or TRBV12-4; the D is unclear. The V end lost 6 bases, the J end lost 0 bases, and 6 bases lay between the germline ends. The CDR3 loop spans 12 amino acids. CDR3 bases: TGTGCCAGCAGGCAGAACTCCTACGAGCAGTACTTC. Its protein is CASRQNSYEQYF.

This chain uses TRBV2 with TRBJ1-1; D remains ambiguous. There are 14 residues in the CDR3. Deletions cut 6 bases from V and 4 bases from J, with 15 bases between. Germline loops: CDR1 SNHLY, CDR2 FYNNEI. CDR3 DNA: TGTGCCAGCAGAAAGGAGGTTGGAATCACTGAAGCTTTCTTT. Amino acid sequence: CASRKEVGITEAFF.